Here is one T cell receptor (beta chain) with its context. What it binds is not known. A much larger clone lies a single base off, so this may be a read error. The data are from a study of neurological immune-mediated disorders. Whole-study results and caveats: The greatest TCR clonal expansion occurred in HTLV-1-associated myelopathy and the least in multiple sclerosis, which fell below healthy controls.

The CDR3 has 13 amino acids. J was trimmed by 12 bases and V by 0 bases; bases with no gene match: 7. CDR1 and CDR2 from the germline V gene are DFQATT and SNEGSKA (reference sequence). Synthesis of cDNA was accomplished via 5'RACE employing 10-nucleotide random UMIs. One entry per CDR3 protein results from TCRdb running MiXCR on the 5' RACE reads. This table has tens of thousands of distinct CDR3 sequences, roughly 13% appearing once. Time point reported: longitudinal time-point 1 (baseline). The rearrangement links TRBV20-1 to TRBJ2-4, with TRBD1 matching 8 bases. Sequencing input: PBMCs. The TCR was taken from a female donor with HTLV-1-associated myelopathy (HAM/TSP). The CDR3 reads CSARDMAGGDQYF. DNA for the CDR3: TGCAGTGCTAGAGATATGGCAGGGGGCGATCAGTACTTC.